The source of this T cell receptor (beta chain) is a study of regulatory T cells in long-lasting Graves disease. Germline loops: CDR1 SNHLY, CDR2 FYNNEI. Trimming pared 2 bases from V and 0 bases from J, leaving 11 bases between. This CDR3 contains 15 residues. This clonotype was recorded at least ten times. What it recognizes is unknown. Library construction for TCR beta used iRepertoire HTBI primers and Arm-PCR of CDR3 regions. Each CDR3 protein is one row after TCRdb ran MiXCR on the multiplex PCR reads. Of hundreds of thousands of distinct CDR3 sequences in the sample, about 15% were seen once. Study-wide points: Persistent disease preferred TRBV28, TRBJ1-2 and TRBJ2-5; new disease, TRBV20-1 and TRBJ2-1.

Time point indicated: newly diagnosed GD, antithyroid drugs for less than 3 months. Construction of the TCR library relied on RNA isolated from PBMCs. These data are also associated with another study on T cells in Graves' hyperthyroidism and ophthalmopathy.

The clonotype was recovered from a woman aged 35-65 years with Graves disease. This specimen was peripheral blood mononuclear cells (PBMCs), taken at new diagnosis, from a patient treated with antithyroid drugs. This rearrangement joins TRBV2 to TRBJ2-7; D unresolved. As DNA, the CDR3 is TGTGCCAGCAGTGAATTTCGGACGCGCTCCTACGAGCAGTACTTC. Its translation: CASSEFRTRSYEQYF. Using reference TRBV2 and TRBJ2-7 for the parts outside the CDR3, the full variable domain is EPEVTQTPSHQVTQMGQEVILRCVPISNHLYFYWYRQILGQKVEFLVSFYNNEISEKSEIFDDQFSVERPDGSNFTLKIRSTKLEDSAMYFCASSEFRTRSYEQYFGPGTRLTVT.